This passage covers 30 T cell receptor beta chains from one sample sequenced in a study of T cells after yellow fever vaccination. MiXCR was run by TCRdb on the 5' RACE reads, yielding one entry per CDR3 protein. The profile shows 620,000 or so distinct CDR3 sequences, around a sixth of them singletons. Material: PBMCs, obtained about 5 days after the first yellow fever vaccination. These receptors all stem from a man aged 18-30 years who received the YFV17D yellow fever vaccine.

The rearrangement links TRBV4-3 to TRBJ2-3; the D gene could be TRBD1 or TRBD2 (5 bases each). The CDR3 runs 14 residues. V gave up 0 bases and J gave up 5 bases, with 9 bases separating them. Germline CDR1 is LGHNA and CDR2 is YSLEER. CDR3 in amino acids: CASSQDGGLDTQYF. CDR3 nucleotides: TGCGCCAGCAGCCAAGATGGGGGTCTAGATACGCAGTATTTT.

This clonotype has more than one count but fewer than ten. The chain combines TRBV6-5 with TRBJ1-6, with D possibly matching TRBD1 (5 bases). This CDR3 has 15 amino acids. CDR1 is MNHEY and CDR2 is SVGAGI in the germline V gene. The V end was cut by 0 bases, the J end by 3 bases, with 6 bases between. The CDR3 DNA is TGTGCCAGCAGTTACTCAAGGGGCTATAATTCACCCCTCCACTTT. Amino acid sequence: CASSYSRGYNSPLHF.

This clonotype was detected many times. The V and J genes are TRBV4-1 and TRBJ2-1, with a weak D call TRBD2 (5 bases). The CDR3 consists of 13 residues. In germline, CDR1 is MGHRA, CDR2 YSYEKL. The germline V and J ends were trimmed by 0 bases and 8 bases, with 8 bases remaining between them. CDR3 sequence (DNA): TGCGCCAGCAGCCAAGAGGCGGGCGATGAGCAGTTCTTC. Translating it yields CASSQEAGDEQFF.

Here the CDR3 reads CASSVAREPDSPENYGYTF. The CDR3 region has the DNA TGTGCCAGCAGCGTAGCTAGGGAGCCCGACAGTCCTGAGAACTATGGCTACACCTTC. The chain uses TRBV9 and TRBJ1-2, with D tentatively TRBD1 (5 bases). The germline V gene has CDR1 SGDLS and CDR2 YYNGEE. Trimming left V 0 bases short and J 2 bases short, with 23 bases between. CDR3 length: 19 amino acids.

This chain uses TRBV7-2 with TRBJ1-1; 7 positions match TRBD1. The CDR3 loop spans 16 amino acids. V lost 5 bases and J lost 3; bases outside the gene matches: 12. Germline V gives CDR1 SGHTA, CDR2 FQGNSA. The DNA of the CDR3 is TGTGCCAGCAGCGCCCGGTCAGGGGGGCAGGACACTGAAGCTTTCTTT. Translated, it gives CASSARSGGQDTEAFF. The complete variable domain, with remaining parts taken from reference TRBV7-2 and TRBJ1-1, reads GAGVSQSPSNKVTEKGKDVELRCDPISGHTALYWYRQSLGQGLEFLIYFQGNSAPDKSGLPSDRFSAERTGGSVSTLTIQRTQQEDSAVYLCASSARSGGQDTEAFFGQGTRLTVV.

The chain combines TRBV7-6 with TRBJ1-5; D is unclear. Germline V CDR1 and CDR2: SGHVS, FNYEAQ. The CDR3 consists of 15 residues. V lost 1 base and J 2 bases, leaving 9 bases between the germline ends. The CDR3 coding sequence is TGTGCCAGCAGCTTAGGGCAGTCGGGCAATCAGCCCCAGCATTTT. This codes for CASSLGQSGNQPQHF.

This clonotype was seen repeatedly, ten times or more. The V and J genes are TRBV4-1 and TRBJ2-6; no definite D call. This CDR3 has 13 residues. Germline V lookup: CDR1 MGHRA, CDR2 YSYEKL. The ends were cut back, 1 base at V and 7 bases at J, with 5 bases in the middle. The CDR3 region has the DNA TGCGCCAGCAGCCAAGCAGGTGCCAACGTCCTGACTTTC. Translation: CASSQAGANVLTF.

This clonotype has more than one count but fewer than ten. The chain recombines TRBV9 with TRBJ1-5; weak D call: TRBD1 (5 bases). The V gene's germline CDR1 is SGDLS and CDR2 YYNGEE. The CDR3 has 15 amino acids. Trimming took 3 bases from V and 3 from J, leaving 13 bases between them. The CDR3 spells CASSARAGHNQPQHF. The CDR3 nucleotides read TGTGCCAGCAGCGCCCGTGCAGGACACAATCAGCCCCAGCATTTT.

In its sample, this clonotype was seen a few times. This chain uses TRBV29-1 with TRBJ2-2; no definite D call. The ends were cut back, 7 bases at V and 2 bases at J, with 11 bases in the middle. This CDR3 has 13 residues. Per germline, CDR1 SQVTM and CDR2 ANQGSEA. The CDR3 is CSARRDNTGELFF. As DNA, the CDR3 is TGCAGCGCTAGAAGGGATAACACCGGGGAGCTGTTTTTT.

This clonotype has more than one count but fewer than ten. CDR3 coding DNA: TGTGCCAGCAATACAGGGTATGAAGCTTTCTTT. This sequence encodes CASNTGYEAFF. V gene TRBV28 combines with J gene TRBJ1-1; D is possibly TRBD1 (6 bases). Germline V gives CDR1 MDHEN, CDR2 SYDVKM. The CDR3 spans 11 residues. Trimming left V 7 bases short and J 7 bases short, with 10 bases between. The full variable domain, in which reference TRBV28 and TRBJ1-1 provide the parts outside the CDR3, is DVKVTQSSRYLVKRTGEKVFLECVQDMDHENMFWYRQDPGLGLRLIYFSYDVKMKEKGDIPEGYSVSREKKERFSLILESASTNQTSMYLCASNTGYEAFFGQGTRLTVV.

The chain has TRBV6-1 and TRBJ1-5; tentatively, D is TRBD1 (6 bases). This CDR3 contains 14 residues. The germline CDR1 and CDR2 sequences are MNHNS and SASEGT. With 6 bases removed from V and 3 bases from J, the gap between germline ends came to 12 bases. CDR3 amino acids: CASRGGQYNQPQHF. The CDR3 coding sequence is TGTGCCAGCAGGGGAGGACAGTACAATCAGCCCCAGCATTTT.

The chain uses TRBV12-3 or TRBV12-4 and TRBJ2-1; the D call may be TRBD1 or TRBD2 (5 bases each). The CDR3 runs 15 residues. V was pared by 3 bases and J by 7 bases, with 16 bases between. In DNA, the CDR3 is TGTGCCAGCAGTTTCGGGGCCCCCGTTGGGAATGAGCAGTTCTTC. Amino acid sequence: CASSFGAPVGNEQFF.

The chain carries TRBV7-6 and TRBJ1-6; no definite D call. The CDR3 extends over 13 amino acids. CDR1 is SGHVS, CDR2 FNYEAQ, per germline. The germline V and J ends were trimmed by 11 bases and 9 bases, with 17 bases remaining between them. The CDR3, as DNA: TGTGCCGTAGGCTGGACCGAGAGTTCACCCCTCCACTTT. Its translation: CAVGWTESSPLHF.

This chain connects TRBV3-1 to TRBJ2-2; 7 nucleotides match TRBD1. The length of the CDR3 is 18 residues. V was pared by 6 bases and J by 4 bases, with 17 bases of the junction left unmatched. The germline gives CDR1 LGHDT, CDR2 YNNKEL (reference sequence). The CDR3, as DNA: TGTGCCAGCAGACTTCTTACTACAGGGACAGACCCCACCGGGGAGCTGTTTTTT. Translation: CASRLLTTGTDPTGELFF.

This clonotype was counted a few times. This sequence joins TRBV6-5 and TRBJ2-1, with 8 bases matching TRBD2. V dropped 2 bases and J dropped 5; count of bases not matched to a gene: 8. This CDR3 has 16 amino acids. Germline CDR1 reads MNHEY; CDR2 reads SVGAGI. The CDR3 nucleotides read TGTGCCAGCAGTTACGCGTTAGCGGGGCGAAACAATGAGCAGTTCTTC. Protein product: CASSYALAGRNNEQFF.

This clonotype has at least ten counts. This rearrangement joins TRBV7-8 to TRBJ2-3, with D perhaps TRBD2 (5 bases). The CDR3 is 12 amino acids. Germline CDR1 SGHVS, CDR2 FQNEAQ. V lost 5 bases to trimming and J lost 3 bases, with 6 bases between them. The CDR3 bases are TGTGCCAGCAGCCGGGGTACAGATACGCAGTATTTT. Encoded protein: CASSRGTDTQYF.

The V and J genes are TRBV2 and TRBJ1-5; D is ambiguous. The germline V gene encodes CDR1 SNHLY and CDR2 FYNNEI. The V end lost 4 bases, the J end lost 0 bases, and 10 bases lay between the germline ends. The CDR3 covers 15 residues. CDR3 nucleotide sequence: TGTGCCAGCAGTGTTGTGGGGAGTAGCAATCAGCCCCAGCATTTT. It specifies CASSVVGSSNQPQHF. Based on the CDR3 plus reference TRBV2 and TRBJ1-5, the full variable domain is EPEVTQTPSHQVTQMGQEVILRCVPISNHLYFYWYRQILGQKVEFLVSFYNNEISEKSEIFDDQFSVERPDGSNFTLKIRSTKLEDSAMYFCASSVVGSSNQPQHFGDGTRLSIL.

This clonotype was seen a few times. The chain recombines TRBV4-3 with TRBJ2-1; no definite D call. This CDR3 comprises 15 residues. The germline V gene has CDR1 LGHNA and CDR2 YSLEER. Trimming removed 1 base from V and 8 bases from J, with 15 bases in between. The CDR3 protein is CASSQGRAEAYEQFF. CDR3 nucleotide sequence: TGCGCCAGCAGCCAAGGCCGGGCCGAGGCTTATGAGCAGTTCTTC.

This clonotype came up a few times. The chain couples TRBV20-1 to TRBJ1-6, with D tentatively TRBD1 (6 bases). V lost 2 bases, J lost 4 bases, and 9 bases lay in between. CDR3 size: 14 residues. CDR1 and CDR2 from the germline V gene are DFQATT and SNEGSKA (reference sequence). The CDR3 is CSARPGAYNSPLHF. The CDR3 DNA reads TGCAGTGCTAGACCGGGGGCATATAATTCACCCCTCCACTTT.

In its sample, this clonotype was seen a few times. The chain has TRBV5-4 and TRBJ2-2; D is unresolved. The CDR3 has 14 amino acids. Germline V gene lookup returns CDR1 SGHNT and CDR2 YYREEE (reference sequence). With 1 base removed from V and 1 base from J, the gap between germline ends came to 5 bases. In DNA form, the CDR3 reads TGTGCCAGCAGCTTGATACAGAACACCGGGGAGCTGTTTTTT. Its translation: CASSLIQNTGELFF.

The V call is TRBV12-3 or TRBV12-4, the J call TRBJ2-1; no clear D. This CDR3 is 15 amino acids long. Trimming left V 2 bases short and J 0 bases short, with 8 bases between. CDR3 nucleotides: TGTGCCAGCAGTTTAATGGACGGCTCCTACAATGAGCAGTTCTTC. Amino acid sequence: CASSLMDGSYNEQFF.

The chain couples TRBV7-9 to TRBJ2-2, with 8 bases aligning to TRBD1. Looked up from germline, CDR1 is SEHNR and CDR2 is FQNEAQ (reference sequence). V dropped 5 bases and J dropped 6; count of bases not matched to a gene: 5. This CDR3 comprises 14 residues. CDR3 sequence: CASSSRQGSGELFF. CDR3 DNA: TGTGCCAGCAGCAGCCGACAGGGGTCCGGGGAGCTGTTTTTT.

This clonotype was counted between two and nine times. The chain uses TRBV4-3 and TRBJ2-3, with D maybe TRBD1 (5 bases). The CDR3 covers 13 residues. Germline CDR1 and CDR2: LGHNA and YSLEER. Trimming left V 0 bases short and J 5 bases short, with 6 bases between. CDR3 amino acids: CASSQEGVDTQYF. As DNA, the CDR3 is TGCGCCAGCAGCCAAGAAGGGGTAGATACGCAGTATTTT.

The chain carries TRBV29-1 and TRBJ1-2, with no clear D. Germline-derived CDR1 and CDR2 are SQVTM and ANQGSEA. Trimming left V 4 bases short and J 5 bases short, with 8 bases between. The CDR3 extends over 11 amino acids. CDR3 in amino acids: CSVGSEYGYTF. The CDR3 DNA follows: TGCAGCGTTGGATCAGAATATGGCTACACCTTC.

The V gene is TRBV2, the J gene TRBJ2-5; D assignment may be TRBD1 or TRBD2 (7 bases each). CDR3 size: 14 residues. Germline assignment: CDR1 SNHLY and CDR2 FYNNEI. Trimming removed 2 bases from V and 4 bases from J, with 11 bases in between. CDR3 sequence reads: CASSEQGEGETQYF. The CDR3 DNA follows: TGTGCCAGCAGTGAACAGGGGGAGGGAGAGACCCAGTACTTC. Full variable domain (remainder filled in from reference TRBV2 and TRBJ2-5): EPEVTQTPSHQVTQMGQEVILRCVPISNHLYFYWYRQILGQKVEFLVSFYNNEISEKSEIFDDQFSVERPDGSNFTLKIRSTKLEDSAMYFCASSEQGEGETQYFGPGTRLLVL.

This chain links TRBV7-3 with TRBJ2-2; 8 positions agree with TRBD2. CDR3 length equals 13 residues. From germline, CDR1 is SGHTA and CDR2 FQGTGA. Germline trimming cut 5 bases from V and 7 bases from J; bases unmatched to any gene: 3. CDR3 in amino acids: CASSPAGGGELFF. The CDR3, as DNA: TGTGCCAGCAGCCCCGCGGGGGGCGGGGAGCTGTTTTTT.

The chain combines TRBV12-3 or TRBV12-4 with TRBJ2-3; D is perhaps TRBD2 (5 bases). This CDR3 has 16 residues. The V end lost 5 bases, the J end lost 3 bases, and 18 bases lay between the germline ends. CDR3 residues: CASSLVTRVGTDTQYF. DNA for the CDR3: TGTGCCAGCAGTCTCGTAACGAGGGTTGGGACAGATACGCAGTATTTT.

This clonotype was observed a handful of times. The rearrangement joins TRBV5-5 to TRBJ2-1; 8 bases line up with TRBD1. V lost 4 bases to trimming and J lost 8 bases; unmatched junction nucleotides: 11. The CDR3 is 15 residues long. Germline-derived CDR1 and CDR2 are SGHKS and YYEKEE (reference sequence). CDR3 DNA: TGTGCCAGCAGCCGCGGACAGGGTATTTGGGATGAGCAGTTCTTC. Protein product: CASSRGQGIWDEQFF.

The chain combines TRBV4-2 with TRBJ1-3; no firm D call. V dropped 0 bases and J dropped 4 bases, with 10 bases sitting between them. The CDR3 consists of 15 residues. The V gene's germline CDR1 is LGHNA and CDR2 YNFKEQ. CDR3 bases: TGTGCCAGCAGCCAAGATGTGGGGTTCGGAAACACCATATATTTT. It translates to CASSQDVGFGNTIYF.

The chain has TRBV7-9 and TRBJ1-1; D remains unclear. The CDR3 loop spans 11 amino acids. The V gene's germline CDR1 is SEHNR and CDR2 FQNEAQ (reference sequence). The V and J ends lost 6 bases and 4 bases respectively, with 6 bases between them. CDR3 sequence: CASSASTEAFF. The CDR3 region has the DNA TGTGCCAGCAGTGCGAGCACTGAAGCTTTCTTT.